The 22 T cell receptor beta chains below come from one sample, sequenced in a study of post-analysis software for immune sequencing data. Their cognate antigens are unknown. Unique molecular identifiers were present in the TCR beta cDNA libraries. TCRdb analysed the PCR reads with MiXCR anew, one entry per CDR3 protein. The sample has hundreds of thousands of distinct CDR3 sequences, roughly 30% seen once. The study, taken as a whole, reports: Elevated frequency relative to controls characterized a handful of TRBV segments in patients, TRBV5-6, TRBV5-1 and TRBV20-1 among them.

The material sequenced was blood. The receptors stem from a girl aged 10 to 17 with multiple sclerosis.

In this sample, this clonotype turned up a few times. This chain joins TRBV20-1 and TRBJ2-3; possible D gene TRBD2, 6 bases. V gave up 5 bases and J gave up 5 bases, with 17 bases separating them. Per germline, CDR1 DFQATT and CDR2 SNEGSKA (reference sequence). This CDR3 is built from 14 residues. CDR3 coding DNA: TGCAGTGCTCTTGAAGCTAGCGTGGGAGATACGCAGTATTTT. It yields the protein CSALEASVGDTQYF.

V and J are TRBV7-2 and TRBJ2-5, with 9 positions matching TRBD2. The end of the DNA aligns better with TRBJ2-7, so the J call may be wrong. The germline gives CDR1 SGHTA, CDR2 FQGNSA. The CDR3 loop spans 16 amino acids. This chain's CDR3 is CASSLVLAGFRHEQYF. CDR3 nucleotide sequence: TGTGCCAGCAGCTTAGTCCTAGCGGGGTTTCGCCACGAGCAGTACTTC.

This clonotype was counted only a few times. The V gene is TRBV20-1, the J gene TRBJ1-2; perhaps TRBD1 as D (6 bases). Germline CDR1 and CDR2: DFQATT and SNEGSKA (reference sequence). CDR3 length: 13 amino acids. Between the trimmed V and J ends, which lost 6 bases and 8 bases, there was a span of 19 bases. For the CDR3, the DNA is TGCAGTGCCAACACCCCAGGGGCAGAAGGCTACACCTTC. It translates to CSANTPGAEGYTF.

This clonotype was observed at least ten times. V and J are TRBV4-3 and TRBJ2-7, with 9 nucleotides matching TRBD2. This CDR3 is 17 amino acids long. Germline V gives CDR1 LGHNA, CDR2 YSLEER. Trimming removed 1 base from V and 3 bases from J; junction bases left unmatched: 10. The CDR3 is CASSQALSIAGVYEQYF. The CDR3 DNA follows: TGCGCCAGCAGCCAAGCGTTATCGATAGCGGGAGTCTACGAGCAGTACTTC.

This clonotype was counted a few times. This chain connects TRBV7-2 to TRBJ2-1; D possibly corresponds to TRBD2 (6 bases). The CDR3 has 14 residues. V lost 5 bases, J lost 5 bases, and 13 bases lay in between. Germline V gives CDR1 SGHTA, CDR2 FQGNSA. CDR3 DNA sequence: TGTGCCAGCAGCACTCGGACTATCAACAATGAGCAGTTCTTC. Its protein is CASSTRTINNEQFF.

This clonotype occurred a few times. CDR3 DNA sequence: TGTGCCAGCAGTTACCCCCTTGGCAGGGTCGGCACAGATACGCAGTATTTT. Translated, it gives CASSYPLGRVGTDTQYF. This chain uses TRBV6-2 or TRBV6-3 with TRBJ2-3; a possible D gene is TRBD1 (5 bases). The CDR3 runs to 17 residues. Germline V lookup: CDR1 MNHEY, CDR2 SVGEGT. Trimming removed 2 bases from V and 1 base from J, with 16 bases in between.

This clonotype was counted a few times. The chain carries TRBV5-1 and TRBJ1-5; 7 bases are a match to TRBD1. This CDR3 contains 15 residues. Germline lookup yields CDR1 SGHRS and CDR2 YFSETQ. V lost 4 bases and J lost 1; bases outside the gene matches: 5. CDR3 sequence: CASSDGTVSNQPQHF. The CDR3 DNA reads as TGCGCCAGCAGCGACGGGACAGTGAGCAATCAGCCCCAGCATTTT.

Only a few counts were recorded for this clonotype. The genes are TRBV28 and TRBJ1-5, with 8 bases fitting TRBD1. The CDR3 sequence is 14 residues long. Germline V gives CDR1 MDHEN, CDR2 SYDVKM. V lost 11 bases and J lost 0; bases outside the gene matches: 6. CDR3 in DNA: TGTGCCGGACAGGGACGGAATAGCAATCAGCCCCAGCATTTT. Translating gives CAGQGRNSNQPQHF.

This clonotype appeared a few times. The gene calls are TRBV20-1 and TRBJ1-2; D is undetermined. The V and J ends lost 3 bases and 6 bases respectively, with 2 bases between them. Germline V gene lookup returns CDR1 DFQATT and CDR2 SNEGSKA (reference sequence). CDR3 length equals 9 residues. This chain's CDR3 is CSARDGYTF. The CDR3 DNA reads as TGCAGTGCTAGGGATGGCTACACCTTC.

This chain links TRBV18 with TRBJ2-7; 9 bases agree with TRBD2. This CDR3 comprises 15 residues. The junction had 4 bases not matched to a gene; V was cut back by 2 bases and J by 2 bases. Germline CDR1 and CDR2: KGHSH and LQKENI. In nucleotides, the CDR3 is TGTGCCAGCTCACCAGCGTCTAGCGGGACCTACGAGCAGTACTTC. Translation gives CASSPASSGTYEQYF.

J is TRBJ2-2 and V is TRBV27; D ambiguous. CDR1 is MNHEY and CDR2 is SMNVEV in the germline V gene (reference sequence). The CDR3 loop spans 13 amino acids. V lost 5 bases to trimming and J lost 7 bases, with 11 bases between them. CDR3 nucleotides: TGTGCCAGCAGTCCCCTCGTAGGCGGGGAGCTGTTTTTT. Translation gives CASSPLVGGELFF.

This clonotype was observed a handful of times. The V and J genes are TRBV6-2 or TRBV6-3 and TRBJ2-1; 8 nucleotides align to TRBD2. J gave up 0 bases and V 4 bases, and 8 bases lay outside the gene matches. Per the germline V gene, CDR1 is MNHEY and CDR2 is SVGEGT. The CDR3 is 17 residues long. The CDR3 here is CASSSGGGPSSYNEQFF. The CDR3 nucleotides read TGTGCCAGCAGTTCCGGCGGGGGGCCGAGCTCCTACAATGAGCAGTTCTTC.

This clonotype occurred many times. The chain uses TRBV29-1 and TRBJ2-7; 7 nucleotides line up with TRBD1. The junction had 2 bases not matched to a gene; V was cut back by 7 bases and J by 2 bases. CDR3 length: 11 amino acids. In germline, CDR1 is SQVTM, CDR2 ANQGSEA. The CDR3 is CSATGAYEQYF. Here the CDR3 DNA reads TGCAGCGCTACAGGGGCCTACGAGCAGTACTTC.

V is TRBV6-5 and J is TRBJ2-1; 12 bases align to TRBD2. V lost 6 bases to trimming and J lost 2 bases; unmatched junction nucleotides: 5. Germline CDR1 reads MNHEY; CDR2 reads SVGAGI. This CDR3 has 16 amino acids. The CDR3 is CASSPLAGGAYNEQFF. The DNA for the CDR3 is TGTGCCAGCAGCCCGCTAGCGGGAGGGGCCTACAATGAGCAGTTCTTC.

V gene TRBV14 combines with J gene TRBJ2-5, with TRBD2 identical over 7 bases. Gene TRBJ2-4 matches the end of the DNA better, so the J call may be wrong. The CDR3 contains 14 residues. Germline-derived CDR1 and CDR2 are SGHDN and FVKESK. This CDR3 reads CASSPKTSRAIQYF. The CDR3 DNA is TGTGCCAGCAGCCCAAAGACTAGCCGTGCCATTCAGTACTTC.

Comment on this clonotype: Relative to the germline gene, one junction end is altered; a read error may explain this. The V and J genes are TRBV7-9 and TRBJ1-6; 8 nucleotides line up with TRBD1. CDR3 size: 15 residues. CDR1 SEHNR and CDR2 FQNEAQ come from the germline V gene (reference sequence). The CDR3 sequence is CASSLRQGSNSPPHF. CDR3 DNA: TGTGCCAGCAGCCTAAGACAGGGGTCGAATTCACCCCCCCACTTT. Full variable domain (missing parts from reference TRBV7-9 and TRBJ1-6): DTGVSQNPRHKITKRGQNVTFRCDPISEHNRLYWYRQTLGQGPEFLTYFQNEAQLEKSRLLSDRFSAERPKGSFSTLEIQRTEQGDSAMYLCASSLRQGSNSPPHFGNGTRLTVT.

The sample holds many counts of this clonotype. The chain has TRBV5-1 and TRBJ2-1, with 10 bases that match TRBD2. This CDR3 has 16 residues. In germline, CDR1 is SGHRS, CDR2 YFSETQ. The ends lost 0 bases at V and 4 bases at J; junction bases unmatched: 4. CDR3 in amino acids: CASSLVASGRYNEQFF. DNA of the CDR3: TGCGCCAGCAGCTTGGTGGCTAGCGGGAGATACAATGAGCAGTTCTTC. Full variable domain (rest looked up from reference TRBV5-1 and TRBJ2-1): KAGVTQTPRYLIKTRGQQVTLSCSPISGHRSVSWYQQTPGQGLQFLFEYFSETQRNKGNFPGRFSGRQFSNSRSEMNVSTLELGDSALYLCASSLVASGRYNEQFFGPGTRLTVL.

This chain joins TRBV2 and TRBJ2-3; 8 nucleotides match TRBD1. The V gene end was trimmed by 8 bases and the J gene end by 4 bases; junction bases not matched to a gene: 8. The CDR3 contains 14 residues. Looked up from germline, CDR1 is SNHLY and CDR2 is FYNNEI. CDR3 bases: TGTGCCAGCGACTGGGACAGGCTCGCAGATACGCAGTATTTT. Its translation: CASDWDRLADTQYF.

The chain links TRBV6-2 or TRBV6-3 to TRBJ1-5; possibly TRBD1 for D (5 bases). V lost 6 bases and J 9 bases, leaving 15 bases between the germline ends. The length of the CDR3 is 13 residues. Germline CDR1 is MNHEY and CDR2 is SVGEGT. CDR3: CASSLDTASPQHF. The CDR3 DNA reads TGTGCCAGCAGCCTGGACACGGCATCGCCCCAGCATTTT.

This clonotype turned up a few times. V and J are TRBV2 and TRBJ1-1; unclear D gene. CDR3 length: 13 amino acids. Per germline, CDR1 SNHLY and CDR2 FYNNEI. The V end lost 7 bases, the J end lost 2 bases, and 11 bases lay between the germline ends. As DNA, the CDR3 is TGTGCCAGCAAGGAGACACTTAACACTGAAGCTTTCTTT. This translates into CASKETLNTEAFF.

V usage is TRBV14 and J usage is TRBJ1-2, with D hard to call. CDR1 is SGHDN, CDR2 FVKESK, per germline. The CDR3 sequence is 16 residues long. The V gene lost 5 bases and the J gene lost 1 base, with 17 bases spanning the gap. The CDR3 spells CASSSGVRYFNYGYTF. The CDR3 DNA follows: TGTGCCAGCAGCTCGGGCGTGCGCTACTTTAACTATGGCTACACCTTC.

In its sample, this clonotype was seen many times. The genes are TRBV20-1 and TRBJ2-7, with D unresolved. The CDR3 contains 13 residues. The germline V and J ends were trimmed by 1 base and 0 bases, with 7 bases remaining between them. The germline gives CDR1 DFQATT, CDR2 SNEGSKA (reference sequence). DNA of the CDR3: TGCAGTGCTAGAGTGGGCAACTCCTACGAGCAGTACTTC. This codes for CSARVGNSYEQYF.